These 29 T cell receptor beta chains originate from one sample sequenced in a study of blood T cells in healthy people across ages (dated by TCRdb to between 2015 and 2016). The protocol used for the library was 5' RACE. Sequencing took place on an Illumina HiSeq 2500. A second PCR of roughly 6 to 12 cycles was run with a J-beta primer mix and a sample-barcoded 5' primer. TCRdb trimmed public reads at Q25 via fastp, called clones via MiXCR and kept in-frame beta chains. Each entry merges the rows of one CDR3 protein and shows their most common DNA and genes. The sample table shows over 1.5 million distinct CDR3 sequences, and around 48% are seen once. The ten largest clones take up roughly 2.1% of the sample. Sequenced material: blood. These receptors all stem from a woman between 40 and 55 years old in good health.

The chain carries TRBV6-2 or TRBV6-3 and TRBJ1-5, with 9 nucleotides matching TRBD1. The J segment lost 2 bases and the V segment lost 5 bases, leaving 4 bases of the junction unmatched. Germline V gene sequence: CDR1 MNHEY, CDR2 SVGEGT. The CDR3 has 15 residues. Here the CDR3 reads CASSTGGAGNQPQHF. CDR3 nucleotides: TGTGCCAGCAGTACAGGGGGCGCGGGCAATCAGCCCCAGCATTTT.

The chain carries TRBV6-2 or TRBV6-3 and TRBJ2-1; 10 bases agree with TRBD1. Germline assignment: CDR1 MNHEY and CDR2 SVGEGT. The V and J ends lost 6 bases and 3 bases, in that order; junction bases with no gene match: 5. The CDR3 runs 15 residues. CDR3 coding DNA: TGTGCCAGCAGCGACGACAGGGGGCGCTACAATGAGCAGTTCTTC. The encoded protein is CASSDDRGRYNEQFF.

The chain has TRBV24-1 and TRBJ2-4; no clear D gene. V was shortened by 3 bases and J by 6 bases, with 11 bases between the two germline ends. The CDR3 runs to 14 residues. The germline V gene encodes CDR1 KGHDR and CDR2 SFDVKD. For the CDR3, the DNA is TGTGCCACCAGTGATCCGATCCTAACAAACATTCAGTACTTC. Protein sequence: CATSDPILTNIQYF.

The V and J genes are TRBV6-6 and TRBJ1-5, with D possibly being TRBD1 (6 bases). The CDR3 loop spans 14 amino acids. CDR1 and CDR2 from the germline V gene are MNHNY and SVGAGI (reference sequence). Trimming cost V 7 bases and J 0 bases, with 10 bases left between them. CDR3 in DNA: TGTGCCAGCAATAGGGGGAATAGCAATCAGCCCCAGCATTTT. Translated: CASNRGNSNQPQHF.

The V call is TRBV29-1, the J call TRBJ2-1, with 8 nucleotides matching TRBD2. This CDR3 spans 14 amino acids. Looked up from germline, CDR1 is SQVTM and CDR2 is ANQGSEA. In DNA form, the CDR3 reads TGCACCGGTGGGGGCGGGGGGCCTACATATGAGCAGTTCTTC. Residues: CTGGGGGPTYEQFF.

This clonotype has more than one count but fewer than ten. The chain uses TRBV5-1 and TRBJ2-7; 8 bases agree with TRBD1. The V and J ends lost 2 bases and 3 bases, in that order; junction bases with no gene match: 10. From germline, CDR1 is SGHRS and CDR2 YFSETQ. This CDR3 is built from 16 residues. The CDR3 nucleotides are TGCGCCAGCAGCTTCCCCGAAGGACAGGGTGGCTACGAGCAGTACTTC. It codes for CASSFPEGQGGYEQYF.

The J gene is TRBJ2-5, the V gene TRBV9; D call uncertain. The CDR3 contains 14 residues. Trimming shortened V by 4 bases and J by 4 bases, and 14 bases separated the two germline ends. In germline, CDR1 is SGDLS, CDR2 YYNGEE. The CDR3 nucleotides are TGTGCCAGCAGCCCTAGTGGGGTTATAGAGACCCAGTACTTC. It encodes CASSPSGVIETQYF. Together with reference TRBV9 and TRBJ2-5, the CDR3 gives the full variable domain: DSGVTQTPKHLITATGQRVTLRCSPRSGDLSVYWYQQSLDQGLQFLIQYYNGEERAKGNILERFSAQQFPDLHSELNLSSLELGDSALYFCASSPSGVIETQYFGPGTRLLVL.

The chain couples TRBV5-6 to TRBJ2-4, with TRBD1 identical over 9 bases. The CDR3 extends over 14 amino acids. CDR1 and CDR2 from the germline V gene are SGHDT and YYEEEE. The V and J ends lost 4 bases and 8 bases, in that order; junction bases with no gene match: 7. CDR3 sequence reads: CASSSRQGGDIQYF. For the CDR3, the DNA is TGTGCCAGCAGCAGTCGACAGGGGGGGGACATTCAGTACTTC.

The chain uses TRBV10-3 and TRBJ1-6, with 9 bases matching TRBD1. This CDR3 comprises 19 residues. Germline trimming cut 3 bases from V and 5 bases from J; bases unmatched to any gene: 14. Germline V gene data show CDR1 as ENHRY and CDR2 as SYGVKD. CDR3: CAISDPLGQGHLDNSPLHF. The CDR3 DNA reads as TGTGCCATCAGTGACCCCCTTGGACAGGGGCACCTGGATAATTCACCCCTCCACTTT.

This clonotype was observed a handful of times. V and J are TRBV5-6 and TRBJ1-5; D possibly corresponds to TRBD1 (5 bases). V lost 2 bases to trimming and J lost 0 bases, with 18 bases between them. CDR1 and CDR2 from the germline V gene are SGHDT and YYEEEE. The CDR3 covers 18 residues. The CDR3 coding sequence is TGTGCCAGCAGCTTTTGGAGGGGCGCTACCTTTAGCAATCAGCCCCAGCATTTT. Translating gives CASSFWRGATFSNQPQHF.

The chain employs TRBV20-1 and TRBJ1-5; D is undetermined. With 1 base removed from V and 5 bases from J, the gap between germline ends came to 9 bases. Germline-derived CDR1 and CDR2 are DFQATT and SNEGSKA (reference sequence). The CDR3 extends over 13 amino acids. CDR3 sequence reads: CSARVRGYQPQHF. The CDR3 DNA is TGCAGTGCTAGAGTCAGAGGGTATCAGCCCCAGCATTTT.

The chain uses TRBV9 and TRBJ1-6; 8 nucleotides match TRBD1. The CDR3 runs 15 residues. V lost 0 bases and J lost 9; bases outside the gene matches: 5. Per the germline V gene, CDR1 is SGDLS and CDR2 is YYNGEE. CDR3 loop: CASSVVDRGGSPLHF. The CDR3 DNA reads as TGTGCCAGCAGCGTAGTTGACAGGGGTGGTTCACCCCTCCACTTT.

This clonotype appeared a few times. This chain uses TRBV6-6 with TRBJ2-4, with 7 bases identical to TRBD1. The assigned J gene may be wrong: the sequence end matches TRBJ2-5 better. The germline gives CDR1 MNHNY, CDR2 SVGAGI (reference sequence). The CDR3 spans 14 residues. CDR3 in amino acids: CASSNTGQQETQYF. The DNA for the CDR3 is TGTGCCAGCAGTAACACGGGACAGCAAGAGACCCAGTACTTC.

The CDR3 DNA sequence: TGTGCCATCGGGGCCGGGACAGGGTCCTACGAGCAGTACTTC. Protein sequence: CAIGAGTGSYEQYF. The chain carries TRBV10-3 and TRBJ2-7, with 9 bases that match TRBD1. Germline CDR1 ENHRY, CDR2 SYGVKD. The CDR3 runs to 14 residues. V lost 8 bases, J lost 1 base, and 6 bases stayed unmatched.

Only a few counts were recorded for this clonotype. The chain employs TRBV7-2 and TRBJ1-2; D is uncertain. Trimming left V 3 bases short and J 7 bases short, with 6 bases between. The CDR3 runs 11 residues. Germline CDR1 SGHTA, CDR2 FQGNSA. This CDR3 reads CASSLAAGYTF. In nucleotides, the CDR3 is TGTGCCAGCAGCTTGGCGGCTGGCTACACCTTC. Filled out from reference TRBV7-2 and TRBJ1-2, the complete variable domain reads GAGVSQSPSNKVTEKGKDVELRCDPISGHTALYWYRQSLGQGLEFLIYFQGNSAPDKSGLPSDRFSAERTGGSVSTLTIQRTQQEDSAVYLCASSLAAGYTFGSGTRLTVV.

The chain links TRBV6-2 or TRBV6-3 to TRBJ2-1; 8 bases are shared with TRBD2. The J segment lost 6 bases and the V segment lost 3 bases, leaving 10 bases of the junction unmatched. CDR1 is MNHEY, CDR2 SVGEGT, per germline. This CDR3 has 16 residues. This chain's CDR3 is CASSYSPGGRANEQFF. The CDR3 DNA follows: TGTGCCAGCAGTTATTCCCCGGGGGGGCGGGCCAATGAGCAGTTCTTC.

The chain couples TRBV20-1 to TRBJ2-2; TRBD2 aligns across 8 bases. Trimming at V came to 6 bases and at J to 6 bases, leaving 18 bases not matched to a gene. Germline CDR1 reads DFQATT; CDR2 reads SNEGSKA (reference sequence). The CDR3 spans 17 residues. Here the CDR3 reads CSAPTRRVAGSPGELFF. The CDR3 nucleotides are TGCAGTGCCCCAACTCGAAGAGTAGCGGGGTCTCCCGGGGAGCTGTTTTTT.

This clonotype was found once. The CDR3 DNA reads as TGTGCCAGCAGTTACTCGACGCGGGGCAACAATGAGCAGTACTTC. This encodes CASSYSTRGNNEQYF. The genes are TRBV6-5 and TRBJ2-5, with D possibly being TRBD2 (6 bases). Trimming pared 0 bases from V and 11 bases from J, leaving 19 bases between. The CDR3 totals 15 residues. The germline gives CDR1 MNHEY, CDR2 SVGAGI.

This clonotype showed up just a few times. The chain is built from TRBV4-2 and TRBJ2-1, with 10 bases aligning to TRBD1. After removal of 3 bases from V and 4 bases from J, the junction contained 9 bases not matched to a gene. The germline gives CDR1 LGHNA, CDR2 YNFKEQ. CDR3 size: 17 residues. The CDR3: CASSHHSRDRGYNEQFF. The CDR3 DNA follows: TGTGCCAGCAGCCACCACTCCCGGGACAGGGGTTACAATGAGCAGTTCTTC.

This clonotype has only a few counts. This chain joins TRBV4-1 and TRBJ2-4, with D perhaps TRBD1 (6 bases). CDR3 length equals 15 residues. Trimming took off 0 bases at V and 7 bases at J, with 13 bases between the two ends. Germline CDR1 and CDR2: MGHRA and YSYEKL. CDR3 DNA sequence: TGCGCCAGCAGCCAAGAGGGACAAGGTGGGAACATTCAGTACTTC. It encodes CASSQEGQGGNIQYF.

This clonotype was seen only a few times. The V call is TRBV20-1, the J call TRBJ2-4, with 9 bases aligning to TRBD2. The length of the CDR3 is 15 residues. Unmatched junction bases numbered 6, after V lost 6 bases and J lost 0 bases. From germline, CDR1 is DFQATT and CDR2 SNEGSKA (reference sequence). The CDR3 DNA is TGCAGTGCCGCGGGGGGGTCTCTAGCCAAAAACATTCAGTACTTC. Translation gives CSAAGGSLAKNIQYF.

V and J are TRBV29-1 and TRBJ1-2; D remains ambiguous. The CDR3 runs to 14 residues. Trimming cost V 6 bases and J 6 bases, with 20 bases left between them. Germline-derived CDR1 and CDR2 are SQVTM and ANQGSEA. The CDR3 reads CSVESGPLRHGYTF. DNA of the CDR3: TGCAGCGTCGAATCCGGACCTCTACGGCATGGCTACACCTTC.

This clonotype was recorded a few times. The chain carries TRBV7-2 and TRBJ2-7, with D possibly matching TRBD1 (6 bases). The V gene lost 5 bases and the J gene lost 3 bases, with 14 bases spanning the gap. CDR1 and CDR2 (germline): SGHTA, FQGNSA. This CDR3 is built from 14 residues. CDR3 residues: CASSPTGTSYEQYF. CDR3 nucleotides: TGTGCCAGCAGCCCCACCGGGACAAGCTACGAGCAGTACTTC.

The chain couples TRBV11-2 to TRBJ1-2; possible D gene TRBD1, 5 bases. This CDR3 is 14 amino acids long. Between the trimmed V and J ends, which lost 8 bases and 1 base, there was a span of 14 bases. In germline, CDR1 is SGHAT, CDR2 FQNNGV. The CDR3 DNA is TGTGCCAGCGTTCCCGGGACGGATAACTATGGCTACACCTTC. This sequence encodes CASVPGTDNYGYTF.

This clonotype was seen more than once but under ten times. One junction end disagrees with the germline gene, perhaps due to a read error. This chain connects TRBV7-8 to TRBJ2-5; the D gene is possibly TRBD1 (6 bases). The CDR3 is made up of 12 amino acids. CDR1 SGHVS and CDR2 FQNEAQ come from the germline V gene. The DNA of the CDR3 is TGTGCCAGTAGCTTAGCGTTCCAGGGGCAGTACTTC. Residues: CASSLAFQGQYF.

This clonotype occurred a few times. This chain connects TRBV20-1 to TRBJ2-3; no reliable D call. Germline V gene data show CDR1 as DFQATT and CDR2 as SNEGSKA (reference sequence). V was pared by 0 bases and J by 4 bases, with 14 bases between. This CDR3 region has 15 residues. CDR3 protein: CSARDLGRLADTQYF. In nucleotides, the CDR3 is TGCAGTGCTAGAGATCTCGGCAGGCTGGCAGATACGCAGTATTTT.

This chain connects TRBV6-2 or TRBV6-3 to TRBJ2-5; 9 nucleotides line up with TRBD2. This CDR3 has 16 amino acids. Losses at the gene ends were 2 bases for V and 3 bases for J; bases not matched to a gene: 7. CDR1 and CDR2 (germline): MNHEY, SVGEGT. The CDR3 DNA reads TGTGCCAGCAGTTACCGACTAGCGGCTACGAAAGAGACCCAGTACTTC. It specifies CASSYRLAATKETQYF.

The J gene is TRBJ1-4, the V gene TRBV4-3; unclear D gene. The CDR3 sequence is 15 residues long. With 1 base removed from V and 8 bases from J, the gap between germline ends came to 14 bases. CDR1 and CDR2 (germline): LGHNA, YSLEER. This chain's CDR3 is CASSQARGRPEKLFF. DNA of the CDR3: TGCGCCAGCAGCCAAGCTAGAGGGCGACCAGAAAAACTGTTTTTT.

This clonotype was seen more than once but under ten times. The rearrangement joins TRBV4-1 to TRBJ2-7, with D possibly TRBD1 on 5 matching bases. Deletions cut 0 bases from V and 0 bases from J, with 12 bases between. This CDR3 region has 16 residues. In germline, CDR1 is MGHRA, CDR2 YSYEKL. CDR3 in DNA: TGCGCCAGCAGCCAAGAGGGGCCCATAATCTCCTACGAGCAGTACTTC. Protein product: CASSQEGPIISYEQYF.